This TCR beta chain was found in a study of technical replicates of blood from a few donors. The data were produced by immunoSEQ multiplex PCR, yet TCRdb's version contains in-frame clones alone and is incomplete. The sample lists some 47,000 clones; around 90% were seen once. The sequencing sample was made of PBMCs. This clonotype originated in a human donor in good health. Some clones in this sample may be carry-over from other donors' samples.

CDR3 residues: CASSLTGGPQPQHF. Here the CDR3 DNA reads TGTGCCAGCAGTTTAACAGGGGGGCCTCAGCCCCAGCATTTT. This rearrangement joins TRBV27 to TRBJ1-5; 8 bases match TRBD1. The V gene end was trimmed by 2 bases and the J gene end by 6 bases; junction bases not matched to a gene: 3. The V gene's germline CDR1 is MNHEY and CDR2 SMNVEV (reference sequence). This CDR3 has 14 amino acids.